The 27 T cell receptor beta chains below were found in one sample sequenced in a study of shared clonotypes between healthy human individuals. Only in-frame clones appear in the TCRdb table, and some are missing; sequencing was by immunoSEQ multiplex PCR. In the table there are approximately 1.5 million clones, less than 99% of which are singletons. The specimen sequenced was naive CD4+ T cells sorted from blood. As to subset: CD45RA+ positively selected. The source of these receptors is a man aged 30 to 39 in good health.

This sequence joins TRBV14 and TRBJ2-7, with 7 bases lining up with TRBD1. Germline values: CDR1 SGHDN, CDR2 FVKESK. This CDR3 has 16 residues. With 2 bases clipped from V and 3 bases from J, the junction kept 10 bases outside the gene matches. The CDR3 DNA reads TGTGCCAGCAGCCAACCAGGACAGGTTTTGGTCTACGAGCAGTACTTC. It specifies CASSQPGQVLVYEQYF.

The chain combines TRBV6-1 with TRBJ2-7, with 8 bases lining up with TRBD1. The CDR3 is 15 residues long. With V trimmed by 7 bases and J by 2 bases, 10 bases remained unmatched. From germline, CDR1 is MNHNS and CDR2 SASEGT. As DNA, the CDR3 is TGTGCCAGCACCCCAATGACAGGGGTGACCTACGAGCAGTACTTC. It yields the protein CASTPMTGVTYEQYF.

This chain joins TRBV19 and TRBJ2-1; D might be TRBD1 (6 bases). V shed 10 bases and J shed 6 bases, with 22 bases lying between them. This CDR3 contains 15 residues. Germline lookup yields CDR1 LNHDA and CDR2 SQIVND (reference sequence). The CDR3 coding sequence is TGTGCCACTTCGGTGGGGATTACAGGGATCAATGAGCAGTTCTTC. This translates into CATSVGITGINEQFF.

The chain has TRBV14 and TRBJ2-7; no clear D. The germline gives CDR1 SGHDN, CDR2 FVKESK. With 1 base removed from V and 7 bases from J, the gap between germline ends came to 20 bases. This CDR3 has 16 residues. Here the CDR3 DNA reads TGTGCCAGCAGCCAAGCCGGTTGGACCGCCACGGGTGAGCAGTACTTC. Protein product: CASSQAGWTATGEQYF.

The V gene is TRBV11-3, the J gene TRBJ2-2; 8 nucleotides line up with TRBD1. Trimming at V came to 0 bases and at J to 6 bases, leaving 6 bases not matched to a gene. The CDR3 totals 16 residues. Looked up from germline, CDR1 is SGHNT and CDR2 is YENEEA. The DNA of the CDR3 is TGTGCCAGCAGCTTAGACCCGCCGACAGGGGCCGGGGAGCTGTTTTTT. Its protein product is CASSLDPPTGAGELFF.

V usage is TRBV7-9 and J usage is TRBJ2-7; D gene ambiguous. V lost 4 bases, J lost 0 bases, and 13 bases lay in between. Looked up from germline, CDR1 is SEHNR and CDR2 is FQNEAQ (reference sequence). This CDR3 is 15 amino acids long. CDR3 loop: CASSYPEDSSYEQYF. CDR3 in DNA: TGTGCCAGCAGCTACCCAGAGGATAGCTCCTACGAGCAGTACTTC.

The chain joins TRBV25-1 to TRBJ2-2, with TRBD1 matching 7 bases. CDR3 size: 15 residues. Germline values: CDR1 MGHDK, CDR2 SYGVNS. The V segment lost 6 bases and the J segment 1 base; nucleotides outside the gene matches: 5. The CDR3 spells CASSPRTGNTGELFF. The CDR3 nucleotides read TGTGCCAGCAGCCCCCGGACAGGGAACACCGGGGAGCTGTTTTTT.

The V and J genes are TRBV6-6 and TRBJ2-5; 8 bases agree with TRBD2. CDR1 and CDR2 (germline): MNHNY, SVGAGI (reference sequence). Germline trimming cut 5 bases from V and 5 bases from J; bases unmatched to any gene: 7. This CDR3 is 14 amino acids long. The CDR3 loop is CASSAGGRFETQYF. The CDR3 DNA reads as TGTGCCAGCAGTGCGGGGGGCAGGTTCGAGACCCAGTACTTC.

CDR3 protein: CASSLPQGIQETQYF. The CDR3 DNA reads TGTGCCAGCAGCTTACCCCAAGGGATCCAAGAGACCCAGTACTTC. This chain uses TRBV7-2 with TRBJ2-5; D not certain. Germline CDR1 reads SGHTA; CDR2 reads FQGNSA. The CDR3 has 15 residues. The V and J ends lost 2 bases and 1 base respectively, with 11 bases between them. Using reference TRBV7-2 and TRBJ2-5 for the parts outside the CDR3, the full variable domain is GAGVSQSPSNKVTEKGKDVELRCDPISGHTALYWYRQSLGQGLEFLIYFQGNSAPDKSGLPSDRFSAERTGGSVSTLTIQRTQQEDSAVYLCASSLPQGIQETQYFGPGTRLLVL.

As concerns this clone: The sample carries other DNA sequences with the same CDR3. The V gene is TRBV19, the J gene TRBJ1-1; 7 bases align to TRBD1. Germline assignment: CDR1 LNHDA and CDR2 SQIVND (reference sequence). CDR3 size: 14 residues. V lost 3 bases, J lost 0 bases, and 1 base stayed unmatched. DNA for the CDR3: TGTGCCAGTAGTATTGACAGGGTGAACACTGAAGCTTTCTTT. Encoded protein: CASSIDRVNTEAFF.

The gene calls are TRBV11-3 and TRBJ2-1; tentative D call: TRBD1 (5 bases). From germline, CDR1 is SGHNT and CDR2 YENEEA. The CDR3 loop spans 13 amino acids. Trimming stripped 6 bases from V and 8 bases from J, with 14 bases between. Here the CDR3 DNA reads TGTGCCAGCAGTTTCACTGGGGCCGATGAGCAGTTCTTC. This sequence encodes CASSFTGADEQFF.

The chain links TRBV10-1 to TRBJ2-2, with 7 nucleotides matching TRBD2. The ends lost 4 bases at V and 13 bases at J; junction bases unmatched: 12. The CDR3 extends over 14 amino acids. Per germline, CDR1 WNHNN and CDR2 SYGVQD (reference sequence). CDR3 DNA: TGCGCCAGCAGTGCGGTTTCCTCGGGAGGAACGCTGTTTTTT. Its translation is CASSAVSSGGTLFF.

The chain links TRBV6-5 to TRBJ2-2; 7 nucleotides line up with TRBD2. CDR1 and CDR2 (germline): MNHEY, SVGAGI. Trimming cost V 2 bases and J 2 bases; bases outside gene matches: 5. The CDR3 covers 16 residues. The CDR3: CASSYVAGVNTGELFF. In nucleotides, the CDR3 is TGTGCCAGCAGTTACGTGGCGGGAGTTAACACCGGGGAGCTGTTTTTT.

This clone was observed a single time. Other nucleotide sequences in the sample specify the same CDR3. The V gene is TRBV18, the J gene TRBJ2-7; possible D gene TRBD2, 6 bases. Germline lookup yields CDR1 KGHSH and CDR2 LQKENI. CDR3 length: 14 residues. V was trimmed by 3 bases and J by 2 bases, leaving 11 bases between them. CDR3 region: CASSPGGNPYEQYF. CDR3 sequence (DNA): TGTGCCAGCTCACCCGGAGGGAACCCCTACGAGCAGTACTTC.

This clone was recorded once. This chain joins TRBV5-8 and TRBJ2-1; maybe TRBD2 (5 bases). V was clipped by 4 bases and J by 10 bases, with 12 bases between them. Germline CDR1 is SGHTS and CDR2 is YDEGEE. This CDR3 comprises 12 residues. The CDR3 nucleotides read TGTGCCAGCAGCCGCCTAGCTGGCGAGCAGTTCTTC. Translated, it gives CASSRLAGEQFF.

This chain uses TRBV29-1 with TRBJ2-2; D may correspond to TRBD1 or TRBD2 (6 bases each). CDR3 size: 16 residues. CDR1 is SQVTM, CDR2 ANQGSEA, per germline. V lost 5 bases, J lost 4 bases, and 20 bases lay in between. CDR3 sequence (DNA): TGCAGCGTTCCGGTCCGGGGGCTAGTCGGCACCGGGGAGCTGTTTTTT. Its protein is CSVPVRGLVGTGELFF.

V usage is TRBV5-1 and J usage is TRBJ2-1; no firm D call. Germline V CDR1 and CDR2: SGHRS, YFSETQ. The V and J ends lost 0 bases and 6 bases respectively, with 10 bases between them. This CDR3 has 14 residues. CDR3 amino acids: CASSLGVERNEQFF. In nucleotides, the CDR3 is TGCGCCAGCAGCTTGGGAGTCGAGCGCAATGAGCAGTTCTTC.

The chain combines TRBV7-9 with TRBJ2-3; 9 bases agree with TRBD1. V shed 6 bases and J 5 bases; nucleotides not matched to a gene: 12. CDR3 length equals 16 residues. Germline lookup yields CDR1 SEHNR and CDR2 FQNEAQ (reference sequence). The CDR3 DNA reads as TGTGCCAGCAGGTCCGAATGGACAGGGGATTTAGATACGCAGTATTTT. Its translation: CASRSEWTGDLDTQYF.

Comment on this clone: Other nucleotide sequences from this sample produce the same CDR3. The gene calls are TRBV28 and TRBJ1-5; D gene ambiguous. This CDR3 contains 13 residues. CDR1 MDHEN and CDR2 SYDVKM come from the germline V gene. V shed 3 bases and J shed 4 bases, with 7 bases lying between them. CDR3 residues: CASSFKGNQPQHF. CDR3 coding DNA: TGTGCCAGCAGTTTTAAGGGTAATCAGCCCCAGCATTTT. The variable domain in full, completed from reference TRBV28 and TRBJ1-5, reads DVKVTQSSRYLVKRTGEKVFLECVQDMDHENMFWYRQDPGLGLRLIYFSYDVKMKEKGDIPEGYSVSREKKERFSLILESASTNQTSMYLCASSFKGNQPQHFGDGTRLSIL.

The genes are TRBV5-1 and TRBJ1-1; 7 positions agree with TRBD1. The CDR3 has 15 residues. CDR1 is SGHRS and CDR2 is YFSETQ in the germline V gene. V lost 4 bases, J lost 3 bases, and 9 bases stayed unmatched. CDR3 loop: CASSTHTGEYTEAFF. The CDR3 DNA is TGCGCCAGCAGCACACATACAGGGGAGTACACTGAAGCTTTCTTT.

The chain couples TRBV7-9 to TRBJ2-3, with no clear D. Germline V lookup: CDR1 SEHNR, CDR2 FQNEAQ (reference sequence). There are 17 residues in the CDR3. Trimming removed 4 bases at V and 0 bases at J, with 17 bases between. CDR3 amino acids: CASSSLLGRASTDTQYF. The CDR3 DNA reads TGTGCCAGCAGCTCCCTTTTAGGAAGAGCTAGCACAGATACGCAGTATTTT.

There are a few counts of this clone. The chain combines TRBV6-5 with TRBJ1-2; the D is unclear. The CDR3 length is 14 residues. Germline CDR1 and CDR2: MNHEY and SVGAGI. V was cut by 6 bases and J by 0 bases, with 11 bases left in between. The DNA for the CDR3 is TGTGCCAGCAGCTTCGCGCGGGCTAACTATGGCTACACCTTC. Translating gives CASSFARANYGYTF.

The chain combines TRBV13 with TRBJ1-3; D gene ambiguous. CDR1 is PRHDT and CDR2 is FYEKMQ in the germline V gene (reference sequence). The CDR3 is made up of 14 amino acids. V lost 7 bases, J lost 0 bases, and 10 bases lay in between. CDR3: CASKDRGSGNTIYF. The CDR3 nucleotides are TGTGCCAGCAAGGATCGGGGCTCTGGAAACACCATATATTTT. The full variable domain, rest sourced from reference TRBV13 and TRBJ1-3, is AAGVIQSPRHLIKEKRETATLKCYPIPRHDTVYWYQQGPGQDPQFLISFYEKMQSDKGSIPDRFSAQQFSDYHSELNMSSLELGDSALYFCASKDRGSGNTIYFGEGSWLTVV.

The chain couples TRBV10-1 to TRBJ2-3; TRBD1 matches at 8 bases. CDR3 length: 15 residues. V was clipped by 6 bases and J by 0 bases; unmatched bases: 5. Germline V gives CDR1 WNHNN, CDR2 SYGVQD (reference sequence). Here the CDR3 reads CASSDRGSSTDTQYF. DNA of the CDR3: TGCGCCAGCAGCGACAGGGGATCTAGCACAGATACGCAGTATTTT.

This chain uses TRBV5-1 with TRBJ2-7; weak D call: TRBD1 (5 bases). Germline V gives CDR1 SGHRS, CDR2 YFSETQ. V lost 4 bases and J 6 bases, leaving 14 bases between the germline ends. The CDR3 has 13 amino acids. The CDR3 DNA reads as TGCGCCAGCAGCCCCCCAGGGATTCGCGAGCAGTACTTC. Translated, it gives CASSPPGIREQYF.

The rearrangement joins TRBV7-2 to TRBJ2-7; 8 bases agree with TRBD2. This CDR3 comprises 16 residues. CDR1 SGHTA and CDR2 FQGNSA come from the germline V gene. The V gene end was trimmed by 5 bases and the J gene end by 7 bases; junction bases not matched to a gene: 16. In nucleotides, the CDR3 is TGTGCCAGCAGCCAAGTGGACTCCCTACGGGGGGGTGAGCAGTACTTC. Protein product: CASSQVDSLRGGEQYF. The whole variable domain, filled in from reference TRBV7-2 and TRBJ2-7, reads GAGVSQSPSNKVTEKGKDVELRCDPISGHTALYWYRQSLGQGLEFLIYFQGNSAPDKSGLPSDRFSAERTGGSVSTLTIQRTQQEDSAVYLCASSQVDSLRGGEQYFGPGTRLTVT.

This clone was observed a handful of times. V gene TRBV5-1 combines with J gene TRBJ2-2, with TRBD1 as a possible D gene (6 bases). V was shortened by 0 bases and J by 9 bases, with 15 bases between the two germline ends. CDR3 length equals 15 residues. CDR1 is SGHRS and CDR2 is YFSETQ in the germline V gene. DNA for the CDR3: TGCGCCAGCAGCTTGGAATACCTACAGGGAAGGGAGCTGTTTTTT. As protein: CASSLEYLQGRELFF.